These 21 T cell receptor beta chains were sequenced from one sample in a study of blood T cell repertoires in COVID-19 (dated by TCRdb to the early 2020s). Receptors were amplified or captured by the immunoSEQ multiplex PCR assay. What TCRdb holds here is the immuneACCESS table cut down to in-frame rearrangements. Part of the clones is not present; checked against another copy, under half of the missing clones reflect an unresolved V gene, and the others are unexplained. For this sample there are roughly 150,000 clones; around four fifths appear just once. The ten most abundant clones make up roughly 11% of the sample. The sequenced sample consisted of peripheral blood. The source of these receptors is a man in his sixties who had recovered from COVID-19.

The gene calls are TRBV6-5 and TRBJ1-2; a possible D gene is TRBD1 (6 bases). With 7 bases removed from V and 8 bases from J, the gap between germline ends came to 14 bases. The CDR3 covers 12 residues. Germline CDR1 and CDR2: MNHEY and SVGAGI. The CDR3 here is CASTAQGSGYTF. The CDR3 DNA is TGTGCCAGCACGGCCCAGGGGTCGGGCTACACCTTC.

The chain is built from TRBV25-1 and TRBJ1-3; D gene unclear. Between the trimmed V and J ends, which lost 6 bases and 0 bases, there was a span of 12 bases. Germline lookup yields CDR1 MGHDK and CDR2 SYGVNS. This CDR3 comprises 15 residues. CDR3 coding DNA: TGTGCCAGCAGGGAGGCGGGAGTCTCTGGAAACACCATATATTTT. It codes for CASREAGVSGNTIYF.

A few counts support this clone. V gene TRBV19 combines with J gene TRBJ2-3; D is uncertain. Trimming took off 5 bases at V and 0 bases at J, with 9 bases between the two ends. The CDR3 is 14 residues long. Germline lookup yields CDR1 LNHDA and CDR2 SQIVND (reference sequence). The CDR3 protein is CASSEAPSTDTQYF. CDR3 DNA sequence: TGTGCCAGTAGTGAGGCCCCTAGCACAGATACGCAGTATTTT.

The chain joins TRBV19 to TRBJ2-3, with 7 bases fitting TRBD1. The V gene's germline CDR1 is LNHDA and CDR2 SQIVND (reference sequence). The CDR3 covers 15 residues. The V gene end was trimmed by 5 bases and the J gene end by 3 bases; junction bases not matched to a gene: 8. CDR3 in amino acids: CASSPTGDGTDTQYF. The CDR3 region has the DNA TGTGCCAGTAGTCCTACAGGGGATGGGACAGATACGCAGTATTTT.

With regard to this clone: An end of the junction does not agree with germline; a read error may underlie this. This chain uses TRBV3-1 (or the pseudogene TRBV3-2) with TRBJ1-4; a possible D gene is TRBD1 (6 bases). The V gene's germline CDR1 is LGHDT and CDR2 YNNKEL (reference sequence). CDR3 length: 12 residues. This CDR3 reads CASSQRQERLFF. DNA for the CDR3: TGTGCCAGCAGCCAAAGACAGGAAAGACTGTTTTTT.

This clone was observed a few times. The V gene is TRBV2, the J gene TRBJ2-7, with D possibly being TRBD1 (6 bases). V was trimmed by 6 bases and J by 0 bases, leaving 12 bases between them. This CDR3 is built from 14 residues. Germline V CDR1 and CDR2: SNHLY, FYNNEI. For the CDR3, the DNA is TGTGCCAGCAGATTCAGGGGAAGCTCCTACGAGCAGTACTTC. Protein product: CASRFRGSSYEQYF. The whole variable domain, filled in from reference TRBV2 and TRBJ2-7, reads EPEVTQTPSHQVTQMGQEVILRCVPISNHLYFYWYRQILGQKVEFLVSFYNNEISEKSEIFDDQFSVERPDGSNFTLKIRSTKLEDSAMYFCASRFRGSSYEQYFGPGTRLTVT.

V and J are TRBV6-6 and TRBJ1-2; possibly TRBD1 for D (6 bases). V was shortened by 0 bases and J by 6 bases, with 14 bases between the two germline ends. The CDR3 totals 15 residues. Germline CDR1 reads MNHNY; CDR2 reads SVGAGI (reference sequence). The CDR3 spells CASSYSPDSQDGYTF. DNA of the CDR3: TGTGCCAGCAGTTACTCCCCGGACAGCCAGGATGGCTACACCTTC.

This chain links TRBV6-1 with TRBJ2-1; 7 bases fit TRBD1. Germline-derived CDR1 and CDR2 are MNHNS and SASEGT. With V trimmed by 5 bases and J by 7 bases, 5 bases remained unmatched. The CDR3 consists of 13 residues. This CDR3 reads CASSSRQGNEQFF. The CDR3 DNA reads TGTGCCAGCAGTTCCAGACAGGGAAATGAGCAGTTCTTC.

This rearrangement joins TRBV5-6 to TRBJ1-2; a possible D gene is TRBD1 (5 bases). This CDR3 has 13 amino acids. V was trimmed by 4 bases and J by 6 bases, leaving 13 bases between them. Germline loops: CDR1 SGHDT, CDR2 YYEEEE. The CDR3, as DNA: TGTGCCAGCAGCCAGGACACCTGGGATGGCTACACCTTC. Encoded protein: CASSQDTWDGYTF.

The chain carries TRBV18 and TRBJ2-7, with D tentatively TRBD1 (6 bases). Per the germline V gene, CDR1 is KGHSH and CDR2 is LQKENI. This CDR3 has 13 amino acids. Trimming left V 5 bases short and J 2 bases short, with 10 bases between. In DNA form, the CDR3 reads TGTGCCAGCTCATATCAGGGGCCCTACGAGCAGTACTTC. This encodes CASSYQGPYEQYF.

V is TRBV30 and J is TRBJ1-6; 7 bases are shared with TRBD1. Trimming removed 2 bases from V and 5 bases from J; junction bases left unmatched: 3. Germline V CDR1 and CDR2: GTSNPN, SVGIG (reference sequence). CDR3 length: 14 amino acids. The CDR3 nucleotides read TGTGCCTGGAGTTCCGGACAGGATAATTCACCCCTCCACTTT. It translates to CAWSSGQDNSPLHF.

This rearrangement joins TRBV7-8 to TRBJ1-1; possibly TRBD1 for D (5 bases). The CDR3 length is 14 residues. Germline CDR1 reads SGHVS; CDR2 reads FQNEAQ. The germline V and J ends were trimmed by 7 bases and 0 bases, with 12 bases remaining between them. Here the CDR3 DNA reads TGTGCCAGCACCCCGGGCAGGGTGAACACTGAAGCTTTCTTT. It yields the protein CASTPGRVNTEAFF. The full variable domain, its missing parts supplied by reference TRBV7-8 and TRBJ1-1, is GAGVSQSPRYKVAKRGQDVALRCDPISGHVSLFWYQQALGQGPEFLTYFQNEAQLDKSGLPSDRFFAERPEGSVSTLKIQRTQQEDSAVYLCASTPGRVNTEAFFGQGTRLTVV.

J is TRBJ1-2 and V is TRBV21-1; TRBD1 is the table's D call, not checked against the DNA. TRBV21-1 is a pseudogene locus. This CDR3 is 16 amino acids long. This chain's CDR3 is CASSNWDRGKPYGYTF. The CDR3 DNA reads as TGTGCCAGCAGCAATTGGGACAGGGGCAAACCCTATGGCTACACCTTC.

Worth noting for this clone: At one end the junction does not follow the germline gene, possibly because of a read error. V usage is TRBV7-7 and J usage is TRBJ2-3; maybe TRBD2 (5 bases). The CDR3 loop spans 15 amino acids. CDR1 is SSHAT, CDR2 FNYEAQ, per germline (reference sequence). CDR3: CASSLDEGAADTQYF. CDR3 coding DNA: TGTGCTAGCAGCTTAGATGAGGGAGCGGCAGATACGCAGTATTTT.

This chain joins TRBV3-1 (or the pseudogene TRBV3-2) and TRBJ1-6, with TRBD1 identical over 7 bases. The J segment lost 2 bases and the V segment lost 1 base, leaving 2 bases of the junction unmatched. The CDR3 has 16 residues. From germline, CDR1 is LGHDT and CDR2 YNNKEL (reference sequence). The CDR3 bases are TGTGCCAGCAGCCAAGCCGGGACAGCCTATAATTCACCCCTCCACTTT. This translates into CASSQAGTAYNSPLHF.

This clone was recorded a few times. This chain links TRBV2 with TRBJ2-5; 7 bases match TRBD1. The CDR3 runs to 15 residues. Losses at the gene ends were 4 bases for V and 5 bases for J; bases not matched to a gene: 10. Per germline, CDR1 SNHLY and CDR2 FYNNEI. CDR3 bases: TGTGCCAGCAGTGTCTTGGACAGGATCTTGGAGACCCAGTACTTC. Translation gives CASSVLDRILETQYF.

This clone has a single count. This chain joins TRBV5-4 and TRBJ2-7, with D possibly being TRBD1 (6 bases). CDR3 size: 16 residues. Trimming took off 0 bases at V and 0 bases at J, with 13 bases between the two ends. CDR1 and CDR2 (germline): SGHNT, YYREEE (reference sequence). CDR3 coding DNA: TGTGCCAGCAGCTTGGACCGGGACACGAGCTCCTACGAGCAGTACTTC. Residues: CASSLDRDTSSYEQYF. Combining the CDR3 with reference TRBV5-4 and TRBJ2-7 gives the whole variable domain ETGVTQSPTHLIKTRGQQVTLRCSSQSGHNTVSWYQQALGQGPQFIFQYYREEENGRGNFPPRFSGLQFPNYSSELNVNALELDDSALYLCASSLDRDTSSYEQYFGPGTRLTVT.

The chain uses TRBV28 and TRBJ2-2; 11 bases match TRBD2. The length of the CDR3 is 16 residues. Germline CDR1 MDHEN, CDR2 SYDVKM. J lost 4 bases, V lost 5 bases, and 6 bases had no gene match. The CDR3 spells CASSLAGGPITGELFF. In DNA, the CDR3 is TGTGCCAGCAGTCTAGCGGGGGGCCCGATCACCGGGGAGCTGTTTTTT.

The CDR3 reads CASSSHTGELFF. The CDR3 DNA sequence: TGTGCCAGCAGCTCTCACACCGGGGAGCTGTTTTTT. This sequence joins TRBV9 and TRBJ2-2; D is unclear. Germline V lookup: CDR1 SGDLS, CDR2 YYNGEE. Trimming took 4 bases from V and 3 from J, leaving 4 bases between them. The length of the CDR3 is 12 residues.

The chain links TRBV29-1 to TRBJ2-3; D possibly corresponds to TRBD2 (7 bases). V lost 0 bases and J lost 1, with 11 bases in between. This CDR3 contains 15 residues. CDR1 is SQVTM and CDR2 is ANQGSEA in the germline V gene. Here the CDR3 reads CSVEEGGPRTDTQYF. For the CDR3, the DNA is TGCAGCGTTGAAGAGGGGGGGCCGCGCACAGATACGCAGTATTTT.

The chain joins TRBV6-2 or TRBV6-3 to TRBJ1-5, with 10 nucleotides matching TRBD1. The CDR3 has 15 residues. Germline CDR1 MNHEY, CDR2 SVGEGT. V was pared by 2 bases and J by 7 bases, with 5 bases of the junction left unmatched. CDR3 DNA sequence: TGTGCCAGCAGTTACAGGGGACAGGGGAGCCAGCCCCAGCATTTT. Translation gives CASSYRGQGSQPQHF.